This TCR beta chain is drawn from a study of identical twins. The study's findings and limits: Carriage of fewer insertions was seen in abundant cord blood beta clonotypes, whereas memory repertoires showed none.

The CDR3 totals 13 residues. The germline V gene has CDR1 KGHSH and CDR2 LQKENI. V was cut by 3 bases and J by 3 bases, with 9 bases left in between. Unique molecular identifiers were present on cDNA, and template switching added a universal primer site. A single record per CDR3 protein comes from TCRdb applying MiXCR to the 5' RACE reads. The sample lists about 920,000 distinct CDR3 sequences, 10% to 15% occurring once. Notes on this clonotype: What it binds is unknown.

These data were likewise used in another study, on yellow fever vaccine responses in identical twins. That source reports: After vaccination, twins' T cell response reportedly seemed partly convergent, partly personalized.

The sequenced sample was PBMCs. The sequence was collected from a woman aged 18-29 years in good health. The chain couples TRBV18 to TRBJ2-7; TRBD1 might be the D (5 bases). CDR3 DNA: TGTGCCAGCTCACCGGACACAGTCTACGAGCAGTACTTC. It codes for CASSPDTVYEQYF.